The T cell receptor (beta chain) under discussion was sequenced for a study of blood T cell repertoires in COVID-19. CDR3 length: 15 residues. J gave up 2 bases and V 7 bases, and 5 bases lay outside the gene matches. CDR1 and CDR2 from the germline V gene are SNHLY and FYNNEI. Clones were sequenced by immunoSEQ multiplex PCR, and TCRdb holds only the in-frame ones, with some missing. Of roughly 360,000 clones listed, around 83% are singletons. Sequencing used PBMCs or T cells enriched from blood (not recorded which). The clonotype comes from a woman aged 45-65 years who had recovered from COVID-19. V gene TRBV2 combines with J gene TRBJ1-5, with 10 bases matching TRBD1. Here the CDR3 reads CASKLGQGGNQPQHF. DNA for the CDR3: TGTGCCAGCAAACTAGGACAGGGGGGCAATCAGCCCCAGCATTTT.